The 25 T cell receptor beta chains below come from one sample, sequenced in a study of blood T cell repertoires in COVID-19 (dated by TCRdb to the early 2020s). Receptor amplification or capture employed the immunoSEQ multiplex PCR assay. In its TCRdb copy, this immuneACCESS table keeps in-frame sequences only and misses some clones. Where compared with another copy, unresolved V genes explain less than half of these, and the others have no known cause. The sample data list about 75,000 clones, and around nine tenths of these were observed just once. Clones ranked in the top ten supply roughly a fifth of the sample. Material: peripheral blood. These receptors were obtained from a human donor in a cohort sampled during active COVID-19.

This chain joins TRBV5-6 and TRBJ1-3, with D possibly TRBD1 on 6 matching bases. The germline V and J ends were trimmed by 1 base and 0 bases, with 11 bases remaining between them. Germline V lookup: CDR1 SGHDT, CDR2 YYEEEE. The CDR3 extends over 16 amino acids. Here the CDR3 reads CASSLRQAYSGNTIYF. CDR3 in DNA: TGTGCCAGCAGCTTGCGACAGGCGTACTCTGGAAACACCATATATTTT.

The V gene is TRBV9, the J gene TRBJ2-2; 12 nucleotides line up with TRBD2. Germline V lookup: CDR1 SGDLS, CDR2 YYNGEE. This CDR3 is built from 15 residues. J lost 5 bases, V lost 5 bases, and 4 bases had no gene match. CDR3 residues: CASSLAGGLTGELFF. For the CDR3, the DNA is TGTGCCAGCAGTCTAGCGGGAGGGCTTACCGGGGAGCTGTTTTTT.

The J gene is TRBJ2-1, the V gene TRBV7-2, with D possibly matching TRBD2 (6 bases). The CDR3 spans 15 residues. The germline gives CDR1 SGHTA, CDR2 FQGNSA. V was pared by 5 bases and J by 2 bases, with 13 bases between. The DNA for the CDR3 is TGTGCCAGCAGCAAAGGACTACTAGCCTACAATGAGCAGTTCTTC. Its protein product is CASSKGLLAYNEQFF.

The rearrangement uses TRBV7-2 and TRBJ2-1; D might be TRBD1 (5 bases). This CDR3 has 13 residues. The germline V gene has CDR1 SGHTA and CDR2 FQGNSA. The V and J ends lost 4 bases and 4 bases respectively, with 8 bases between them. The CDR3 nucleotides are TGTGCCAGCAGCTGGACATCGTACAATGAGCAGTTCTTC. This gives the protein CASSWTSYNEQFF.

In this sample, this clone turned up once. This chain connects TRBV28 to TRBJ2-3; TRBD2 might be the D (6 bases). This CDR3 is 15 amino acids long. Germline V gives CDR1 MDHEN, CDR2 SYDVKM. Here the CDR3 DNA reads TGTGCATCCACGTCCGGGGGTTTAGGCACAGATACGCAGTATTTT. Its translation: CASTSGGLGTDTQYF. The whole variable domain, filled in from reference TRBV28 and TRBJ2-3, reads DVKVTQSSRYLVKRTGEKVFLECVQDMDHENMFWYRQDPGLGLRLIYFSYDVKMKEKGDIPEGYSVSREKKERFSLILESASTNQTSMYLCASTSGGLGTDTQYFGPGTRLTVL.

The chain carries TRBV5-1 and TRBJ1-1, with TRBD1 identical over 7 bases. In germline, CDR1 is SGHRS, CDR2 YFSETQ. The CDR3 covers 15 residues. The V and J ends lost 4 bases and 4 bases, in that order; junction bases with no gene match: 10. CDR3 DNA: TGCGCCAGCAGCGAAGACAGGGTAAGGGGCACTGAAGCTTTCTTT. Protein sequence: CASSEDRVRGTEAFF.

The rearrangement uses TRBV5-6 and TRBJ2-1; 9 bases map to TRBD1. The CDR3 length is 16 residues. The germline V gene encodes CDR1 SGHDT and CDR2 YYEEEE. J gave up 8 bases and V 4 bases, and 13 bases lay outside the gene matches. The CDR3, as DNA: TGTGCCAGCAGCCAGGGGGGACAGGGAGTATTCGATGAGCAGTTCTTC. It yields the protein CASSQGGQGVFDEQFF.

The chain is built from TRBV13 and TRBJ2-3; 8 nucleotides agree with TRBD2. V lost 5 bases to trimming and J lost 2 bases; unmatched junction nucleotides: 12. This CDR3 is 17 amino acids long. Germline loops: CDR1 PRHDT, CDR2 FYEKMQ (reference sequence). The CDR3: CASSPAAGGLITDTQYF. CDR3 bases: TGTGCCAGCAGCCCAGCGGCGGGGGGCTTGATCACAGATACGCAGTATTTT.

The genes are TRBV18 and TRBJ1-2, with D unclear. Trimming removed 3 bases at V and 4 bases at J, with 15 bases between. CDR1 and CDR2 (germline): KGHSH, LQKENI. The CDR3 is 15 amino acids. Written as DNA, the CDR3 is TGTGCCAGCTCACCTACTGAGAGAGTGCTCTATGGCTACACCTTC. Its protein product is CASSPTERVLYGYTF. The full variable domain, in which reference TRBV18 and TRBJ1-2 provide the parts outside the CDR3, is NAGVMQNPRHLVRRRGQEARLRCSPMKGHSHVYWYRQLPEEGLKFMVYLQKENIIDESGMPKERFSAEFPKEGPSILRIQQVVRGDSAAYFCASSPTERVLYGYTFGSGTRLTVV.

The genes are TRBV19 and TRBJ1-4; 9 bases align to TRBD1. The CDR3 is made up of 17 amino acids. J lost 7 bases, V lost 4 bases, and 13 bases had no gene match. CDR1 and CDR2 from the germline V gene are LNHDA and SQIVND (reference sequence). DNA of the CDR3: TGTGCCAGTAGTACCGGGACAGGGAAGCTCGTGGGTGAAAAACTGTTTTTT. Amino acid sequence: CASSTGTGKLVGEKLFF.

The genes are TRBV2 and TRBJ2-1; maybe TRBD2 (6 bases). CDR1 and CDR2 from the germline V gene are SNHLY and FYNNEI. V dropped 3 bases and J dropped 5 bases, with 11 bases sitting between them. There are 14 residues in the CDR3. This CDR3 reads CASSDSLANNEQFF. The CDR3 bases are TGTGCCAGCAGTGACAGTCTAGCGAACAATGAGCAGTTCTTC.

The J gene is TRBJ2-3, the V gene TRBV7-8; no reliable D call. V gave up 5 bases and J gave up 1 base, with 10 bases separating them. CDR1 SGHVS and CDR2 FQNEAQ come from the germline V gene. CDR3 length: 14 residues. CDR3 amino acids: CASSPRLGTDTQYF. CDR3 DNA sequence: TGTGCCAGCAGCCCGAGACTGGGCACAGATACGCAGTATTTT.

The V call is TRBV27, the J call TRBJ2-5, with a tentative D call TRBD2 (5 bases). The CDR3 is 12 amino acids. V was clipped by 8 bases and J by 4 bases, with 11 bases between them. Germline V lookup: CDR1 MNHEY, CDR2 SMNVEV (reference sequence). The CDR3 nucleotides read TGTGCCAGCTGGAGGAGGCGAGAGACCCAGTACTTC. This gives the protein CASWRRRETQYF.

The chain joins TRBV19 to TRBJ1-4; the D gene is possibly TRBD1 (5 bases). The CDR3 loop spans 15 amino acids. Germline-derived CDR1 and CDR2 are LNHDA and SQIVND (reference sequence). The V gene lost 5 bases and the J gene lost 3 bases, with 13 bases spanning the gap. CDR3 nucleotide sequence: TGTGCCAGTAGTCCCGGGGGGTCTCCTAATGAAAAACTGTTTTTT. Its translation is CASSPGGSPNEKLFF.

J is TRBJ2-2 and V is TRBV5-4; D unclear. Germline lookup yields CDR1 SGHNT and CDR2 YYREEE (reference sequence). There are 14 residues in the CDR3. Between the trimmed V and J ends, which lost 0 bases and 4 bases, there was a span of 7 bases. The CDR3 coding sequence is TGTGCCAGCAGCTTGGGCGGCAGCACCGGGGAGCTGTTTTTT. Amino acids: CASSLGGSTGELFF.

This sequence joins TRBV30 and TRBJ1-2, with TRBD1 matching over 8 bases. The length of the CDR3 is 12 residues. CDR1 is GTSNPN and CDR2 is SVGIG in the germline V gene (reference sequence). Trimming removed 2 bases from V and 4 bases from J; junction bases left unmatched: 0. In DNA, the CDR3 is TGTGCCTGGAGTACAGGGGGCTATGGCTACACCTTC. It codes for CAWSTGGYGYTF.

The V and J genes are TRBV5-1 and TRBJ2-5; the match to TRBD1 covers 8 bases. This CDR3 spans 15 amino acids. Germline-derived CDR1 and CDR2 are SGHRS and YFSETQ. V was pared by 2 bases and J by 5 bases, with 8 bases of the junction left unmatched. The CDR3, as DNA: TGCGCCAGCAGCTTCTCCTCGACAGGGGTGGAGACCCAGTACTTC. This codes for CASSFSSTGVETQYF.

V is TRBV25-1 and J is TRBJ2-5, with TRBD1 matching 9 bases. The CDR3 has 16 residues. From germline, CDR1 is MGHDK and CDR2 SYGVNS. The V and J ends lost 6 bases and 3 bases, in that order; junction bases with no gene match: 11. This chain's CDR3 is CASRPGGTGIKETQYF. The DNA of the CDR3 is TGTGCCAGCAGACCTGGGGGGACAGGGATAAAAGAGACCCAGTACTTC.

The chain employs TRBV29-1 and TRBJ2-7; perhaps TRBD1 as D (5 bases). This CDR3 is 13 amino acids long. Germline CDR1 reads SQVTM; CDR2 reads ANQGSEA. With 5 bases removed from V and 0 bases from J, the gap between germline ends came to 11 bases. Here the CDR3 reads CSVRVTDSYEQYF. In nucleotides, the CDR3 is TGCAGCGTTCGGGTGACAGACTCCTACGAGCAGTACTTC.

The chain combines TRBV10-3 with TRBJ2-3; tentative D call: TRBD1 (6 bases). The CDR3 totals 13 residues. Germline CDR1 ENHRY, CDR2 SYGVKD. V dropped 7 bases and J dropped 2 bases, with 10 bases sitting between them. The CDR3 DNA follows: TGTGCCATCATGGGACATAACACAGATACGCAGTATTTT. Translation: CAIMGHNTDTQYF.

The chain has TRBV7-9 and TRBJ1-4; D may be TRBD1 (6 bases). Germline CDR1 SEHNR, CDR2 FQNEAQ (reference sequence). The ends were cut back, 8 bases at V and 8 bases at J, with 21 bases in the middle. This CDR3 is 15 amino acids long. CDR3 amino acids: CASSFGGPRGEKLFF. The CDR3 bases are TGTGCCAGCTCCTTCGGGGGGCCGAGAGGAGAAAAACTGTTTTTT.

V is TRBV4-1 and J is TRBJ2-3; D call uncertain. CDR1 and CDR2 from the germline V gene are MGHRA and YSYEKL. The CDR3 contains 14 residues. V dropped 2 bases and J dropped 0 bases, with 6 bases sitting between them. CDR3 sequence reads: CASSQIRSTDTQYF. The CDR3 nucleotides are TGCGCCAGCAGCCAAATACGGAGCACAGATACGCAGTATTTT.

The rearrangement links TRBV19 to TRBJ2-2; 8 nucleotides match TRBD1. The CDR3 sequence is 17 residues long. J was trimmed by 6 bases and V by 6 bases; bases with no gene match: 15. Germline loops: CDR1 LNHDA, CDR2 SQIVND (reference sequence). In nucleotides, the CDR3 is TGTGCCAGTAGCCCCGGACAGGGCAAGTTCAAGGCCGGGGAGCTGTTTTTT. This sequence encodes CASSPGQGKFKAGELFF. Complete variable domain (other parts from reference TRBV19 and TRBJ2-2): DGGITQSPKYLFRKEGQNVTLSCEQNLNHDAMYWYRQDPGQGLRLIYYSQIVNDFQKGDIAEGYSVSREKKESFPLTVTSAQKNPTAFYLCASSPGQGKFKAGELFFGEGSRLTVL.

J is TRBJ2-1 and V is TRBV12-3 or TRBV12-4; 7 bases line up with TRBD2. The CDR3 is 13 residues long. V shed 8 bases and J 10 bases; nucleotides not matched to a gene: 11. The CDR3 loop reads CASSFGREGEQFF. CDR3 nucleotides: TGTGCCAGCTCTTTCGGCAGGGAGGGCGAGCAGTTCTTC.

CDR3 nucleotide sequence: TGTGCCAGCAGCTTTGGCAGGGTAGGTGCTGAAGCTTTCTTT. It encodes CASSFGRVGAEAFF. The J gene is TRBJ1-1, the V gene TRBV7-2; a possible D gene is TRBD1 (5 bases). With 3 bases removed from V and 6 bases from J, the gap between germline ends came to 14 bases. Germline values: CDR1 SGHTA, CDR2 FQGNSA. CDR3 size: 14 residues.